This T cell receptor beta chain was identified during a study of tumor and adjacent non-tumor tissue in lung cancer. General study points: Tumor tissue had significantly higher TCR diversity than normal lung. In normal lung, the top 100 clones were significantly more dominant than in tumor.

TCRbeta libraries were built with three rounds of nested PCR, modified from ARM-PCR. In TCRdb, the multiplex PCR reads were re-called with MiXCR into one record per CDR3 protein. The repertoire holds tens of thousands of distinct CDR3 sequences, around 64% seen once, with about 16% in the top ten. No cell sorting was done before RNA was extracted from the tissue. CDR1 and CDR2 (germline): SGHAT, FQDESV (reference sequence). Deletions cut 5 bases from V and 1 base from J, with 11 bases between. CDR3 length: 14 amino acids. Concerning this clonotype itself: The antigen remains undetermined.

The TCR comes from a man aged 55 to 70 with non-small cell lung cancer. J is TRBJ2-5 and V is TRBV11-1; no definite D call. The sample consisted of lung tumor tissue. The CDR3 loop reads CASSTGVGQETQYF. Here the CDR3 DNA reads TGTGCCAGCAGCACCGGAGTGGGCCAAGAGACCCAGTACTTC.